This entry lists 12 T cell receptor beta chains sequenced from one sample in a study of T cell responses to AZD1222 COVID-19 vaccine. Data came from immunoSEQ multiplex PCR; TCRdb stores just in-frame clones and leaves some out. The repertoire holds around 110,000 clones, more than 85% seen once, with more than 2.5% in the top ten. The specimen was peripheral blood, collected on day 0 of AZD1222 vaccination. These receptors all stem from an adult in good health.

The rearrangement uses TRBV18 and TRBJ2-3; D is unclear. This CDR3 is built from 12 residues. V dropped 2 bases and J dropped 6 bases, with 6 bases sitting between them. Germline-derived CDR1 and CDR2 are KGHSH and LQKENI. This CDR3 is CASSPGGDTQYF. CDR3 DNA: TGTGCCAGCTCACCAGGTGGGGATACGCAGTATTTT. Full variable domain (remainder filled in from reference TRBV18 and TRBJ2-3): NAGVMQNPRHLVRRRGQEARLRCSPMKGHSHVYWYRQLPEEGLKFMVYLQKENIIDESGMPKERFSAEFPKEGPSILRIQQVVRGDSAAYFCASSPGGDTQYFGPGTRLTVL.

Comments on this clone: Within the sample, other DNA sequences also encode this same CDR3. CDR3 coding DNA: TGCGCCAGCAGCTTGGAGGGGGGCAATCAGCCCCAGCATTTT. It codes for CASSLEGGNQPQHF. V gene TRBV5-1 combines with J gene TRBJ1-5; a possible D gene is TRBD1 (6 bases). The V end was cut by 0 bases, the J end by 2 bases, with 6 bases between. Germline lookup yields CDR1 SGHRS and CDR2 YFSETQ. This CDR3 region has 14 residues.

In DNA form, the CDR3 reads TGCGCCAGCAGCTTGGATGGGGGGAACTATGGCTACACCTTC. Translation gives CASSLDGGNYGYTF. The chain employs TRBV5-1 and TRBJ1-2; tentative D call: TRBD1 (5 bases). Trimming left V 0 bases short and J 2 bases short, with 8 bases between. This CDR3 has 14 amino acids. The germline V gene encodes CDR1 SGHRS and CDR2 YFSETQ.

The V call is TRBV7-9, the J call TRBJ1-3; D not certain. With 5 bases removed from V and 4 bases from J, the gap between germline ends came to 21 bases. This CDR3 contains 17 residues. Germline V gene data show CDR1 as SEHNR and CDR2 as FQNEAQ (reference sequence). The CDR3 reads CASSPGPSAPLGNTIYF. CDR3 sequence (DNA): TGTGCCAGCAGCCCAGGACCGTCGGCTCCCCTAGGAAACACCATATATTTT.

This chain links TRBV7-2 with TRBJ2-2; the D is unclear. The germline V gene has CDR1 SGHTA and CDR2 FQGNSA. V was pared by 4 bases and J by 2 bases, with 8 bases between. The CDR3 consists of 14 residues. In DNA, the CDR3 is TGTGCCAGCAGCTCTGACCTAAACACCGGGGAGCTGTTTTTT. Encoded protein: CASSSDLNTGELFF. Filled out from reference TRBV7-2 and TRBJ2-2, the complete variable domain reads GAGVSQSPSNKVTEKGKDVELRCDPISGHTALYWYRQSLGQGLEFLIYFQGNSAPDKSGLPSDRFSAERTGGSVSTLTIQRTQQEDSAVYLCASSSDLNTGELFFGEGSRLTVL.

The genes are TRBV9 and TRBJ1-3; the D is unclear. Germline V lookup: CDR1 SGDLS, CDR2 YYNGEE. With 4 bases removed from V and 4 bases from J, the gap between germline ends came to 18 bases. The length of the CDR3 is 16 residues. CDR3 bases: TGTGCCAGCAGCCCAGACACACCGACGTCAGGAAACACCATATATTTT. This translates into CASSPDTPTSGNTIYF.

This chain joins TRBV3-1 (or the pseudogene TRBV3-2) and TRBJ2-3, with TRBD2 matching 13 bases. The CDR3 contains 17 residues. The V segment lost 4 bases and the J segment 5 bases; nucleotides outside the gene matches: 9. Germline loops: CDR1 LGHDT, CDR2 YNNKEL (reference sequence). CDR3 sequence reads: CASSRRTSGGGGDTQYF. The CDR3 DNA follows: TGTGCCAGCAGCCGACGGACTAGCGGGGGTGGTGGAGATACGCAGTATTTT.

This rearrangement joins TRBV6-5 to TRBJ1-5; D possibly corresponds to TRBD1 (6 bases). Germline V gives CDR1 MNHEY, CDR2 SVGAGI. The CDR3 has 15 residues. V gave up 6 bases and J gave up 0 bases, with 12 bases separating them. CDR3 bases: TGTGCCAGCAGGAGACAGGCCTATAGCAATCAGCCCCAGCATTTT. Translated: CASRRQAYSNQPQHF.

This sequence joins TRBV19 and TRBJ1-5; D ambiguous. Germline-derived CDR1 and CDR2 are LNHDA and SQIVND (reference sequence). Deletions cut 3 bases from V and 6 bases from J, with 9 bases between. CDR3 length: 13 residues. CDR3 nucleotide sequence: TGTGCCAGTAGTATCTTCGGGTTTCAGCCCCAGCATTTT. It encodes CASSIFGFQPQHF.

The CDR3 bases are TGTGCCAGCAGCCAAGACGGACTAGCGGACAATGAGCAGTTCTTC. This sequence encodes CASSQDGLADNEQFF. The gene calls are TRBV3-1 (or the pseudogene TRBV3-2) and TRBJ2-1; 10 bases are a match to TRBD2. The CDR3 has 15 amino acids. From germline, CDR1 is LGHDT and CDR2 YNNKEL (reference sequence). J gave up 5 bases and V 0 bases, and 1 base lay outside the gene matches.

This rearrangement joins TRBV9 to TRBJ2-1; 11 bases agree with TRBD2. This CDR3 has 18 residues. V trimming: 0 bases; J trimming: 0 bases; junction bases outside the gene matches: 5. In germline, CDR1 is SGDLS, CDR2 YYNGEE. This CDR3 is CASSVVPTSGSSYNEQFF. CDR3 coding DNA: TGTGCCAGCAGCGTAGTGCCCACTAGCGGGAGCTCCTACAATGAGCAGTTCTTC.

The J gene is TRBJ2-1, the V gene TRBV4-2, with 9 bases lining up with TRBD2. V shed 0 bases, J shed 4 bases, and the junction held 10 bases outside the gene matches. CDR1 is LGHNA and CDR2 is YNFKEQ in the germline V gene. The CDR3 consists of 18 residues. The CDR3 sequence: CASSQDSGLAGKYNEQFF. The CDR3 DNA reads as TGTGCCAGCAGCCAAGATTCCGGGCTAGCGGGAAAGTACAATGAGCAGTTCTTC.